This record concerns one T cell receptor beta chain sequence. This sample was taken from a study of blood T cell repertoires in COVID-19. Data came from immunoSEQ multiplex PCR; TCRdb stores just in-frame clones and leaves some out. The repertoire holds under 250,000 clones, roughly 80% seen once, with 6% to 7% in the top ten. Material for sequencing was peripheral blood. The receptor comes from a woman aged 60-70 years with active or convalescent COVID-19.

The DNA of the CDR3 is TGTGCCAGCACTGTGACAGGGGGAGATAATTCACCCCTCCACTTT. Translating gives CASTVTGGDNSPLHF. The chain couples TRBV6-5 to TRBJ1-6; TRBD1 matches 9 bases. Germline CDR1 is MNHEY and CDR2 is SVGAGI. V shed 7 bases and J 5 bases; nucleotides not matched to a gene: 6. The CDR3 runs to 15 residues.